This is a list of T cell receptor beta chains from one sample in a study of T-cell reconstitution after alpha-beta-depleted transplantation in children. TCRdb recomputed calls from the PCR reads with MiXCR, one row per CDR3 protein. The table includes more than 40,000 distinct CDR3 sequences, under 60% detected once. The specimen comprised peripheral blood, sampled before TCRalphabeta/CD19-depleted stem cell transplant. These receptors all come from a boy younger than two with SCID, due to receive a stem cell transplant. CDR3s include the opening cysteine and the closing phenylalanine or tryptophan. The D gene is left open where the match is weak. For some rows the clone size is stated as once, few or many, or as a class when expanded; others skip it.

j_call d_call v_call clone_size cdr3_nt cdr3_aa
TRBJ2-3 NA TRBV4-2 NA TGTGCCAGCAGCCAAGTCGCCGGGGGCGGCACAGATACGCAGTATTTT CASSQVAGGGTDTQYF
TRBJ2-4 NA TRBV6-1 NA TGTGCCAGCAGTGATCCGCCAGGGAAGAGGGGTGGGTTCAAAAACATTCAGTACTTC CASSDPPGKRGGFKNIQYF
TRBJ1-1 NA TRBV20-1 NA TGCAGTGCTAGTGTGGGAGGGGACACTGAAGCTTTCTTT CSASVGGDTEAFF
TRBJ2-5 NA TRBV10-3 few TGTGCCATCAGTAAAGACAGGATGGAGACCCAGTACTTC CAISKDRMETQYF
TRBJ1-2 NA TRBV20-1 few TGCAGTGCCCTAAAATCCATCGGCTATGGCTACACCTTC CSALKSIGYGYTF
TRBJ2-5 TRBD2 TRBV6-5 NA TGTGCCAGCAGTTACACCAGGACTAGCGGGGGACAAGAGACCCAGTACTTC CASSYTRTSGGQETQYF
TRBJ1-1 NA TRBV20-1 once TGCAGTGCTCCCCACCCAGGGGTGAACACTGAAGCTTTCTTT CSAPHPGVNTEAFF
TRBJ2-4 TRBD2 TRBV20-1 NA TGCAGTGTTCGACTAGCGGGGGTTCAGTACTTC CSVRLAGVQYF
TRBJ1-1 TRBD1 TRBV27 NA TGTGCCAGCAGTTTATCTAGGACAGGGATCGCTTTCTTT CASSLSRTGIAFF
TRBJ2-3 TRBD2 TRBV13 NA TGTGCCAGCAGCTTAGGGCTTAGCGGGGTGAGCACAGATACGCAGTATTTT CASSLGLSGVSTDTQYF
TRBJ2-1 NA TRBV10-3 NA TGTGCCATCACCCCAGTGGCTAGCACCTACAATGAGCAGTTCTTC CAITPVASTYNEQFF
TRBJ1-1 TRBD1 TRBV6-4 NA TGTGCCAGCAGAGATCAGGGGGCTGAAGCTTTCTTT CASRDQGAEAFF
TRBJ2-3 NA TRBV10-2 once TGCGCCAGCAGTGAGATGGCAGGGAGCACAGATACGCAGTATTTT CASSEMAGSTDTQYF
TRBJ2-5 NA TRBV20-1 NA TGCAGTGCTAGGGGTGAAGAAAATACCTGGACCCAGTACTTC CSARGEENTWTQYF
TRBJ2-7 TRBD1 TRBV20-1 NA TGCAGTGCCCTACAGGGGGGTCATTTCTACGAGCAGTACTTC CSALQGGHFYEQYF
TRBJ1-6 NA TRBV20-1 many TGCAGTGCTAGAGATGTGGGGGCCGATAATTCACCCCTCCACTTT CSARDVGADNSPLHF
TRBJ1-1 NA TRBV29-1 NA TGCAGCGTTGGGAGCGGTCCGGCTGAAGCTTTCTTT CSVGSGPAEAFF
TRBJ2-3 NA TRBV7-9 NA TGTGACAGCAGCTTAGGTACAGATACGCAGTATTTT CDSSLGTDTQYF
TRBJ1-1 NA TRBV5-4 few TGTGCCAGCAGCTTGGGGCGATCCCGACTTATCCGGACTCTCACTGAAGCTTTCTTT CASSLGRSRLIRTLTEAFF
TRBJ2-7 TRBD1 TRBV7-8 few TGTGCCAGCAGTTTCCACGGGACAGGGGGCTACGAGCAGTACTTC CASSFHGTGGYEQYF
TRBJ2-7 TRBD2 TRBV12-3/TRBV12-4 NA TGTGCCAGCAGGAAGACTAGCGGGGTGATTATCTACGAGCAGTACTTC CASRKTSGVIIYEQYF
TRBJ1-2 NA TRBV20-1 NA TGCAGTGCTAGGGCGGGGCTCTCGAGGGATGGCTACACCTTC CSARAGLSRDGYTF
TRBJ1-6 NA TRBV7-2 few TGTGCCAGCAGCCAAGGCTCCTATAATTCACCCCTCCACTTT CASSQGSYNSPLHF
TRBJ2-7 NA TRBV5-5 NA TGTGCCAGCAGCTTTCGTGGGGTAGACCCCTACGAGCAGTACTTC CASSFRGVDPYEQYF
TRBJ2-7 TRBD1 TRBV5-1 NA TGCGCCAGCAGCCGTGGACAGGGAGACTACGAGCAGTACTTC CASSRGQGDYEQYF
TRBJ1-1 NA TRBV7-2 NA TGTGCCAGCAGCGTACGAAGGACAAACGGGGAAGCTTTCTTT CASSVRRTNGEAFF
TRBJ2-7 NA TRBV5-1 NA TGCGCCAGCGCCGGACCGAAATCCTACGAGCAGTACTTC CASAGPKSYEQYF
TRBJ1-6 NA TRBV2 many TGTGCCAGCAGCCGTGACAGCTATAATTCACCCCTCCACTTT CASSRDSYNSPLHF
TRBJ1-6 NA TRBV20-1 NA TGCAGCCTACAGACGAGCTCCTATAATTCACCCCTCCACTTT CSLQTSSYNSPLHF
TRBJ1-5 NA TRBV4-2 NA TGTGCCAGCAGCCAGAGGGGGAATCAGCCCCAGCATTTT CASSQRGNQPQHF
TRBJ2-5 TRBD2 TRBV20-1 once TGCAGTGCTAGAGTGGGGAGCGGGGGGGTGGAAGAGACCCAGTACTTC CSARVGSGGVEETQYF
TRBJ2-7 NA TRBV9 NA TGTGCCAGCAGCGTCTCTGAGGGGGTACTCTACGAGCAGTACTTC CASSVSEGVLYEQYF
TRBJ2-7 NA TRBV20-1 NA TGCAGTGCTCGCGGGGACGAGTACGAGCAGTACTTC CSARGDEYEQYF
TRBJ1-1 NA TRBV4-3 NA TGCGCCAGCAGCCAAGATAACTTGAACACTGAAGCTTTCTTT CASSQDNLNTEAFF
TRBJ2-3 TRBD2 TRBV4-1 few TGCGCCAGCAGCCCTGCTCTGGGCGGGGGTACCACAGATACGCAGTATTTT CASSPALGGGTTDTQYF
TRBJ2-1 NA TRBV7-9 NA TGTGCCAGCAGCTTAGAATGGAATGAGCAGTTCTTC CASSLEWNEQFF
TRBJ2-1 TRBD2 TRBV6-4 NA TGTGCCAGCAGTGAACAGACTAGCGGGGAGAATGAGCAGTTCTTC CASSEQTSGENEQFF
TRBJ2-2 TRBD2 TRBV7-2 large TGTGCCAGCAGCCCCACTAGCGGGGGGGACACCGGGGAGCTGTTTTTT CASSPTSGGDTGELFF
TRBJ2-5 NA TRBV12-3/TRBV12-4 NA TGTGCCAGCAGCAAGAGGGAGACCCAGTACTTC CASSKRETQYF
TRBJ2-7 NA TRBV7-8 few TGTGCCAGCAGCCCCCTTTGGGGAGTGTTCGTTCGGGAGCAGTACTTC CASSPLWGVFVREQYF
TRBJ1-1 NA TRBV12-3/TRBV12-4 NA TGTGCCTCTCGACTAAGGCAGTTACCCGTCGCTGAAGCTTTCTTT CASRLRQLPVAEAFF
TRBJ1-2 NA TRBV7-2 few TGTGCCAGCAGCTCCTCCAGACAGGCCCCATATGGCTACACCTTC CASSSSRQAPYGYTF
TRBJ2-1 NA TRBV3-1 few TGTGCCAGCAGCCAATACGACAATGAGCAGTTCTTC CASSQYDNEQFF
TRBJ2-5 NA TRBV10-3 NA TGTGCCATCAGCCAGGACGGTCCAAAAGAGACCCAGTACTTC CAISQDGPKETQYF
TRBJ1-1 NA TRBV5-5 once TGTGCCAGCACCCTCCGCAAGGAAGCTTTCTTT CASTLRKEAFF
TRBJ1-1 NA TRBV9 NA TGTGCCAGCAGCCCTACCCCGGGGGACACTGAAGCTTTCTTT CASSPTPGDTEAFF
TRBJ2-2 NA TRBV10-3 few TGTGCCATCACCCGAGGGGAACAGGAACTCACCGGGGAGCTGTTTTTT CAITRGEQELTGELFF
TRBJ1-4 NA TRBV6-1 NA TGTGCCAGCAGTGAATCAGGGGCCTATGAAAAACTGTTTTTT CASSESGAYEKLFF
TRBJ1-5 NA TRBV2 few TGTGCCAGCAGGAGACACCCTAATCAGCCCCAGCATTTT CASRRHPNQPQHF
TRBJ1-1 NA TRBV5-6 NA TGTGCCAGCAGCTTGAGTAATGGGGACACTGAAGCTTTCTTT CASSLSNGDTEAFF
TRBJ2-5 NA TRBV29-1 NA TGCAGCGTTGACCCAGCTAGCGTCCAAGAGACCCAGTACTTC CSVDPASVQETQYF
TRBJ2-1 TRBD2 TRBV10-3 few TGTGCCATCAGGGCGACTAGCAGTTACTCAAGCTCCTACAATGAGCAGTTCTTC CAIRATSSYSSSYNEQFF